This T cell receptor (beta chain) was obtained from a study of T cell repertoires in cytomegalovirus infection (dated by TCRdb to about 2019). Broadly, across the study: Donor HLA type was relevant to the analysis, as public TCR beta signatures indicated carriage of CMV infection together with the matching HLA type. The research as a whole found: The ex vivo response was dominated by HLA-C-restricted CMV-specific TCR beta clonotypes, and the single most frequent clonotype in two of eight donors was supplied by these HLA-C-restricted clonotypes. Cumulative frequency of public TCR beta family members discriminated carriers of CMV infection plus the relevant HLA type in this cohort and an independent roughly 320-donor cohort.

The listed sequencing device is Illumina HiSeq 1500. The public sequencing data were trimmed at Q25 with fastp and processed into clonotypes with MiXCR by TCRdb, which kept only in-frame beta chains. When rows share a CDR3 protein, they turn into one entry using the most common DNA and genes. In this sample the table shows 150,000 to 200,000 distinct CDR3 sequences, approximately 30% of which occur a single time. Together, the top ten hold around 29% of the sample. The germline V gene encodes CDR1 DFQATT and CDR2 SNEGSKA (reference sequence). At the junction V is shortened by 6 bases and J by 4 bases; bases outside the gene matches: 10. From its cysteine to its phenylalanine, the CDR3 spans 14 amino acids. The only DNA kept is the CDR3, 42 bases in frame from the first base. The sample holds a few counts of this clonotype. Its antigen is unknown. The record has no base qualities; no much larger clone is one base away.

Here the chain combines TRBV20-1 and TRBJ1-1; 8 middle bases align to TRBD1. The origin of this receptor is a human donor in good health (CMV status not recorded). Some clones in this sample may be carry-over from other donors' samples. Sequenced: PBMCs. The CDR3 amino acid sequence is: CSAISPDRATEAFF. The nucleotide sequence reads as follows: TGCAGTGCCATATCGCCGGACAGGGCCACTGAAGCTTTCTTT.